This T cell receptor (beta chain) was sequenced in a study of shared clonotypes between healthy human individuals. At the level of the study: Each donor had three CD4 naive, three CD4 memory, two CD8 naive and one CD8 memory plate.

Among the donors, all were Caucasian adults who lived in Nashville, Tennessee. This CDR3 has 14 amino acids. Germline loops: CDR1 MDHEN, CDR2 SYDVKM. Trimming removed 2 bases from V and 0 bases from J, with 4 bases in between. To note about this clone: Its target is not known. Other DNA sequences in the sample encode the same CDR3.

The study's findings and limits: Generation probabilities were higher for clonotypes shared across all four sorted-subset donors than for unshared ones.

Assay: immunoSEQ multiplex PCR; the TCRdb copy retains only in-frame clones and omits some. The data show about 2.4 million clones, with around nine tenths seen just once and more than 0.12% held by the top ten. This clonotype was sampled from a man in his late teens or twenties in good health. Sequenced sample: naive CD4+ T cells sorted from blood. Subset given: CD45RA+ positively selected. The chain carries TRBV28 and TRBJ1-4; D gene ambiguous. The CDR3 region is CASSLGATNEKLFF. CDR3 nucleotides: TGTGCCAGCAGTTTAGGGGCAACTAATGAAAAACTGTTTTTT.